Listed below are T cell receptor beta chains from one sample, sequenced in a study of blood T cell repertoires in COVID-19. Sequenced by immunoSEQ multiplex PCR; TCRdb stores in-frame clones only, minus some. Among approximately 100,000 clones, less than 80% were seen once, and the ten largest hold roughly 19%. The sequenced material came from peripheral blood. These receptors all stem from a man aged 70-80 years with active or convalescent COVID-19. Both conserved end residues are part of each CDR3. A D gene is named only where the DNA matches it firmly. Some rows have no size entry. The others give once, few or many, or a class for an expanded clone.

>TRBV5-1|TRBJ2-7|NA|NA
TGCGCCAGCGCGGAAGGGGGTCCTTCCTACGAGCAGTACTTC
CASAEGGPSYEQYF
>TRBV19|TRBJ2-5|once|NA
TGTGCCAGTAGTCTCTTCGGGGAGACCCAGTACTTC
CASSLFGETQYF
>TRBV5-6|TRBJ2-5|NA|TRBD1
TGTGCCAGCAGCCGGGACAGGCAAGAGACCCAGTACTTC
CASSRDRQETQYF
>TRBV5-6|TRBJ1-2|NA|NA
TGTGCCAGCAGCCCGGATCAGTCGGGTGGCTACACCTTC
CASSPDQSGGYTF
>TRBV4-1|TRBJ2-7|NA|TRBD1
TGCGCCAGCAGCCAAGTGGGGGACAGGGGGGTCTCGCAGTACTTC
CASSQVGDRGVSQYF
>TRBV30|TRBJ1-4|few|TRBD1
TGTGCCAGCAACGAATACAGGGGGACTTATGAAAAACTGTTTTTT
CASNEYRGTYEKLFF
>TRBV5-1|TRBJ1-1|once|NA
TGCGCCAGCAGCTTTGGTAGAAGCCCTCCATTGAACACTGAAGCTTTCTTT
CASSFGRSPPLNTEAFF
>TRBV7-7|TRBJ2-5|once|TRBD1
TGTGCTAGCAGCTTAGGACAGGGGGCAGAGACCCAGTACTTC
CASSLGQGAETQYF
>TRBV19|TRBJ1-4|NA|TRBD1
TGTGCCAGTAGTATACGTAGGACAGGGAATGAAAAACTGTTTTTT
CASSIRRTGNEKLFF
>TRBV6-6|TRBJ2-1|NA|TRBD1
TGTGCCAGCAGCCCGACAGGGGGCTCCTACAATGAGCAGTTCTTC
CASSPTGGSYNEQFF
>TRBV7-6|TRBJ2-7|NA|NA
TGTGCCAGCAGCATCGATGGAGCCTCCTACGAGCAGTACTTC
CASSIDGASYEQYF
>TRBV28|TRBJ2-7|NA|TRBD2
TGTGCCAGCAGTTTTCCCACCGGGACTAACTCCTACGAGCAGTACTTC
CASSFPTGTNSYEQYF
>TRBV3-1/TRBV3-2|TRBJ1-1|NA|TRBD1
TGTGCCAGCAGCCCCGGACAGGCGAACACTGAAGCTTTCTTT
CASSPGQANTEAFF